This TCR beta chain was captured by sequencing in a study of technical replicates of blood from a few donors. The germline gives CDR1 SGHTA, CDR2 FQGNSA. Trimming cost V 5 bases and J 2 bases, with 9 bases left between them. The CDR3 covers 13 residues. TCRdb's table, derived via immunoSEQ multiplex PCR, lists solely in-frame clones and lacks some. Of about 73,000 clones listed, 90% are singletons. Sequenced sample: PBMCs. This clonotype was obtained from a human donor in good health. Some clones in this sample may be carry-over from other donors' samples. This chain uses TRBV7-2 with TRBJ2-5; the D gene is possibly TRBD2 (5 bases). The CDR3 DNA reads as TGTGCCAGCAGCCGAGCGGTGCAAGAGACCCAGTACTTC. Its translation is CASSRAVQETQYF.